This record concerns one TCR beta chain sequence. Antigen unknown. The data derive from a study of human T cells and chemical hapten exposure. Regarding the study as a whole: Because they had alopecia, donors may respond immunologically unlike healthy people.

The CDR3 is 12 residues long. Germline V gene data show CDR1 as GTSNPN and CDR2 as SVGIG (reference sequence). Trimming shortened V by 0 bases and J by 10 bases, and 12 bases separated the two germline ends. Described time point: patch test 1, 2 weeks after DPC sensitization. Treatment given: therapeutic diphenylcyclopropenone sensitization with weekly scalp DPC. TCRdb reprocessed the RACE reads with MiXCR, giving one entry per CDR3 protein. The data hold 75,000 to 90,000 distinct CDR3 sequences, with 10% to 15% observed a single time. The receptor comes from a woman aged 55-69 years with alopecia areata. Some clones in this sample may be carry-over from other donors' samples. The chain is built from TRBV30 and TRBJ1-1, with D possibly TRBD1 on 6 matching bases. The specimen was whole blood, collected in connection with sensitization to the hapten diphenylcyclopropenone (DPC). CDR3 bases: TGTGCCTGGAGTGTATCGGGGGCTGCAGCTTTCTTT. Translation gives CAWSVSGAAAFF.